This section outlines one T cell receptor beta chain sequence together with its context. Despite likely unrecorded immune exposures, the donors were nominally healthy at the time of sampling. This record belongs to a study of cytomegalovirus exposure and HLA in healthy donors. V shed 5 bases, J shed 5 bases, and the junction held 8 bases outside the gene matches. Germline CDR1 reads SGHRS; CDR2 reads YFSETQ. The CDR3 length is 14 residues. PCR employed 60 Vbeta and 13 Jbeta primers. TCRdb keeps only in-frame clones here, not all; method: immunoSEQ multiplex PCR. The sample records around 160,000 clones, about three quarters being singletons.

Sample: PBMCs. This TCR derives from a man aged 40-55 years in good health and CMV-seropositive. This chain connects TRBV5-1 to TRBJ2-7; TRBD2 agrees at 9 bases. The CDR3 spells CASRPVAGVDEQYF. CDR3 DNA: TGCGCCAGCAGACCTGTAGCGGGAGTGGACGAGCAGTACTTC.